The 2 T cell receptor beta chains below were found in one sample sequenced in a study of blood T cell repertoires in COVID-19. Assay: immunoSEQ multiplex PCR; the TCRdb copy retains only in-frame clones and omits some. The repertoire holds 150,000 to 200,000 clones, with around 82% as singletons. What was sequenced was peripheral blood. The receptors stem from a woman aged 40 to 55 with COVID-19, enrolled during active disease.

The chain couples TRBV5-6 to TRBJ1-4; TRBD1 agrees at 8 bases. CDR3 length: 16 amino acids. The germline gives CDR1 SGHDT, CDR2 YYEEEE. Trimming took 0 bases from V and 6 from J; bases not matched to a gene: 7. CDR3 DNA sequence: TGTGCCAGCAGCTTGGTCCTTGGACAGGGTGATGAAAAACTGTTTTTT. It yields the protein CASSLVLGQGDEKLFF. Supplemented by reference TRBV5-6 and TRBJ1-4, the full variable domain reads DAGVTQSPTHLIKTRGQQVTLRCSPKSGHDTVSWYQQALGQGPQFIFQYYEEEERQRGNFPDRFSGHQFPNYSSELNVNALLLGDSALYLCASSLVLGQGDEKLFFGSGTQLSVL.

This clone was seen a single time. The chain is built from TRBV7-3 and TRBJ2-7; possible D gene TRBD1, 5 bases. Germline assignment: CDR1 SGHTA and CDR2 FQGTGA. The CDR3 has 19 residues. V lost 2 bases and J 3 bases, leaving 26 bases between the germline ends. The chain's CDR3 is CASSLGVWQGFSLLYEQYV. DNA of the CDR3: TGTGCCAGCAGCTTAGGGGTGTGGCAGGGCTTTTCACTACTCTACGAGCAGTACGTC.